This TCR beta chain was recovered during a study of regulatory T cells in long-lasting Graves disease. For TCR beta, libraries came from iRepertoire HTBI primers and Arm-PCR of CDR3 regions. TCRdb analysed the multiplex PCR reads with MiXCR anew, one entry per CDR3 protein. The sample contains fewer than 450,000 distinct CDR3 sequences, 20% to 30% of which appear only once. The time point was: persistent/refractory GD, antithyroid drugs over 5 years with positive TRAb. The authors made the TCR library using RNA they extracted from PBMCs. This clonotype was found many times. Germline loops: CDR1 SGHAT, CDR2 FQNNGV. V was trimmed by 0 bases and J by 4 bases, leaving 15 bases between them. CDR3 length equals 16 residues.

Sequencing used peripheral blood mononuclear cells (PBMCs), obtained when the disease was refractory, from a patient treated with antithyroid drugs. This TCR was recovered from a female donor with Graves disease. The chain couples TRBV11-2 to TRBJ2-5, with a tentative D call TRBD2 (6 bases). CDR3 DNA sequence: TGTGCCAGCAGCTTAGATGGAGATCTGGGAGGAGAGACCCAGTACTTC. It translates to CASSLDGDLGGETQYF.